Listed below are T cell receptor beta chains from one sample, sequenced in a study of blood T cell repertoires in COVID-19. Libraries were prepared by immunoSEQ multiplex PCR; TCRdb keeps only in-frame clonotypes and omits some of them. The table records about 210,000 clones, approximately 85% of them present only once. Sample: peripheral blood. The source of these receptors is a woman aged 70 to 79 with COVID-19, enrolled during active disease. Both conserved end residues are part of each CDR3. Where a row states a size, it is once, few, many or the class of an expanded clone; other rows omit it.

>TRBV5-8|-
CASSYSGDQPQHF
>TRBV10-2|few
CASSDHLNLNTEAFF
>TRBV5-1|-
CASSDGTSGSTDTQYF
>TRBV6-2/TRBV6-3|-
CASSWGLSGTSEQYF
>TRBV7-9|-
CASSPRGRSSYEQYF
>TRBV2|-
CASSERTGENSPLHF
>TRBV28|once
CASSCETGGATPLTGELFF
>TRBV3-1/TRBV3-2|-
CASSQDGVHGAFF
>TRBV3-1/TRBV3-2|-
CASSPARSVPSYNEQFF
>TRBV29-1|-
CSVRGTSGTSYNEQFF
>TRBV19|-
CASSGPRDRGTDTQYF
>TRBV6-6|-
CASSFSDRANTIYF
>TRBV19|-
CASSIGRAPSGNTIYF
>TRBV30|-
CAWGGYRVFGDEQYF